This is a list of T cell receptor beta chains from one sample in a study of blood T cell repertoires in COVID-19. Sequencing used immunoSEQ multiplex PCR; TCRdb keeps in-frame clones, though not all of them. The sample holds 310,000 or so clones; 70% to 90% are singletons and the top ten take 5% to 7.5%. The sequencing input was peripheral blood. All receptors come from a man aged 18 to 30 who had recovered from COVID-19. The CDR3 runs from the conserved cysteine through the conserved F or W. The D gene is left open where the match is weak. A row's size may be missing; if present it is once, few, many or a size class.

j_call: TRBJ2-1
d_call: -
v_call: TRBV21-1
clone_size: -
cdr3_nt: TGTGCCAGCAGCAAACCCAAAGCGGGATCCTACAATGAGCAGTTCTTC
cdr3_aa: CASSKPKAGSYNEQFF

j_call: TRBJ2-1
d_call: TRBD2
v_call: TRBV7-2
clone_size: -
cdr3_nt: TGTGCCAGCAGCTTAGTCGCCGGCGGGGGTTTCAAGTTCTTC
cdr3_aa: CASSLVAGGGFKFF

j_call: TRBJ2-3
d_call: TRBD2
v_call: TRBV6-4
clone_size: -
cdr3_nt: TGTGCCAGCAGTGTATCAGCGGGGGGAGATACGCAGTATTTT
cdr3_aa: CASSVSAGGDTQYF

j_call: TRBJ1-2
d_call: TRBD1
v_call: TRBV2
clone_size: -
cdr3_nt: TGTGCCAGCAGTGTTCAGGGACAGGTCTATGGCTACACCTTC
cdr3_aa: CASSVQGQVYGYTF

j_call: TRBJ2-3
d_call: TRBD2
v_call: TRBV5-1
clone_size: -
cdr3_nt: TGCGCCAGCAGCTTGAACACCAGAGGAGCGGGAGGGGCAGATACGCAGTATTTT
cdr3_aa: CASSLNTRGAGGADTQYF

j_call: TRBJ2-5
d_call: -
v_call: TRBV7-9
clone_size: -
cdr3_nt: TGTGCCAGCAGCTTTCCCACGGAAGGGGTATTGTCAGAGACCCAGTACTTC
cdr3_aa: CASSFPTEGVLSETQYF

j_call: TRBJ2-5
d_call: TRBD2
v_call: TRBV19
clone_size: -
cdr3_nt: TGTGCCAGTAGTCCGGGACTAGCGGGGGAAGAGACCCAGTACTTC
cdr3_aa: CASSPGLAGEETQYF

j_call: TRBJ2-1
d_call: -
v_call: TRBV11-3
clone_size: -
cdr3_nt: TGTGCCAGCAGTACAGGGTACAATGAGCAGTTCTTC
cdr3_aa: CASSTGYNEQFF

j_call: TRBJ2-3
d_call: -
v_call: TRBV7-9
clone_size: once
cdr3_nt: TGTGCCAGCAGCCCCACCAGGACCGGGGGTCTGGAGGATACGCAGTATTTT
cdr3_aa: CASSPTRTGGLEDTQYF

j_call: TRBJ2-3
d_call: -
v_call: TRBV7-6
clone_size: -
cdr3_nt: TGTGCCAGCAGCTTAGGAGTGGACTTCTACACAGATACGCAGTATTTT
cdr3_aa: CASSLGVDFYTDTQYF

j_call: TRBJ1-1
d_call: -
v_call: TRBV5-6
clone_size: once
cdr3_nt: TGTGCCAGCAGCTTGTTTGTCAGAATGAACACTGAAGCTTTCTTT
cdr3_aa: CASSLFVRMNTEAFF

j_call: TRBJ2-3
d_call: TRBD2
v_call: TRBV9
clone_size: -
cdr3_nt: TGTGCCAGCAGCGTTTCCGGGACTAGCGGGCCTTCCTTCACAGATACGCAGTATTTT
cdr3_aa: CASSVSGTSGPSFTDTQYF

j_call: TRBJ1-5
d_call: -
v_call: TRBV30
clone_size: -
cdr3_nt: TGTGCCTGGAGTCGCACAGAAAATCAGCCCCAGCATTTT
cdr3_aa: CAWSRTENQPQHF

j_call: TRBJ1-2
d_call: -
v_call: TRBV5-5
clone_size: -
cdr3_nt: TGTGCCAGCAGCGAAAGGGGTGTCGTATATGGCTACACCTTC
cdr3_aa: CASSERGVVYGYTF

j_call: TRBJ2-5
d_call: TRBD2
v_call: TRBV19
clone_size: -
cdr3_nt: TGTGCCAGTAGTATAGCGGGAGGGAGAGAGACCCAGTACTTC
cdr3_aa: CASSIAGGRETQYF

j_call: TRBJ1-1
d_call: TRBD1
v_call: TRBV7-9
clone_size: -
cdr3_nt: TGTGCCAGCAGCAACAGGGGGCTGACTGAAGCTTTCTTT
cdr3_aa: CASSNRGLTEAFF

j_call: TRBJ2-1
d_call: -
v_call: TRBV27
clone_size: few
cdr3_nt: TGTGCCAGCAGTCCCCGGGATTACTCCTACAATGAGCAGTTCTTC
cdr3_aa: CASSPRDYSYNEQFF

j_call: TRBJ2-5
d_call: -
v_call: TRBV28
clone_size: -
cdr3_nt: TGTGCCAGCAGTTTCTACAGGGTGCGGTTGGAGACCCAGTACTTC
cdr3_aa: CASSFYRVRLETQYF

j_call: TRBJ2-3
d_call: TRBD2
v_call: TRBV19
clone_size: -
cdr3_nt: TGTGCCAGTAGTATAGTACTAGCGGGAACAGATACGCAGTATTTT
cdr3_aa: CASSIVLAGTDTQYF

j_call: TRBJ1-1
d_call: -
v_call: TRBV6-1
clone_size: -
cdr3_nt: TGTGCCAGCAGTGAAGCCCCGGGACAGAACACTGAAGCTTTCTTT
cdr3_aa: CASSEAPGQNTEAFF

j_call: TRBJ2-5
d_call: TRBD1
v_call: TRBV7-3
clone_size: -
cdr3_nt: TGTGCCAGCAGCTTATCTGACAGGGCCCAAGAGACCCAGTACTTC
cdr3_aa: CASSLSDRAQETQYF

j_call: TRBJ1-2
d_call: -
v_call: TRBV7-9
clone_size: -
cdr3_nt: TGTGCCAGCACCGCACCGACAAGGGAGAACTATGGCTACACCTTC
cdr3_aa: CASTAPTRENYGYTF

j_call: TRBJ2-7
d_call: -
v_call: TRBV11-2
clone_size: -
cdr3_nt: TGTGCCAGCAGCTCTGGGCCTTATAGCGGTCCTGCGGGCTCCTACGAGCAGTACTTC
cdr3_aa: CASSSGPYSGPAGSYEQYF

j_call: TRBJ2-1
d_call: -
v_call: TRBV27
clone_size: -
cdr3_nt: TGTGCCAGCAGTTTATCTTCTAGCGCGAGTGAGCAGTTCTTC
cdr3_aa: CASSLSSSASEQFF

j_call: TRBJ2-2
d_call: -
v_call: TRBV6-4
clone_size: once
cdr3_nt: TGTGCCAGCACCCCAGGGGACACCGGGGAGCTGTTTTTT
cdr3_aa: CASTPGDTGELFF

j_call: TRBJ2-7
d_call: TRBD2
v_call: TRBV6-5
clone_size: -
cdr3_nt: TGTGCCAGCAGCCTACTGACTAGCCTCAACTACGAGCAGTACTTC
cdr3_aa: CASSLLTSLNYEQYF

j_call: TRBJ2-1
d_call: -
v_call: TRBV5-6
clone_size: -
cdr3_nt: TGTGCCAGCAGAGGGGGTCCGAATGAGCAGTTCTTC
cdr3_aa: CASRGGPNEQFF

j_call: TRBJ2-3
d_call: -
v_call: TRBV15
clone_size: few
cdr3_nt: TGTGCCACCAACCCCACAGGCCCACAGCCCTCGCTTAGCACAGATACGCAGTATTTT
cdr3_aa: CATNPTGPQPSLSTDTQYF

j_call: TRBJ2-5
d_call: TRBD2
v_call: TRBV6-5
clone_size: -
cdr3_nt: TGTGCCAGCAGCTACATTAGCGGGAGGGCCTCAGAGACCCAGTACTTC
cdr3_aa: CASSYISGRASETQYF

j_call: TRBJ2-7
d_call: -
v_call: TRBV29-1
clone_size: -
cdr3_nt: TGCAGCGTTAGAGATTACGTCTCCTACGAGCAGTACTTC
cdr3_aa: CSVRDYVSYEQYF

j_call: TRBJ2-7
d_call: TRBD2
v_call: TRBV29-1
clone_size: -
cdr3_nt: TGCAGCGTCCGGACTAGCATCTCCTACGAGCAGTACTTC
cdr3_aa: CSVRTSISYEQYF

j_call: TRBJ1-5
d_call: -
v_call: TRBV27
clone_size: -
cdr3_nt: TGTGCCAGCAGTTTCCGAGATAGCAATCAGCCCCAGCATTTT
cdr3_aa: CASSFRDSNQPQHF

j_call: TRBJ2-7
d_call: -
v_call: TRBV29-1
clone_size: -
cdr3_nt: TGCAGCGTCAAGGGGCGGGACGGCTCCTACGAGCAGTACTTC
cdr3_aa: CSVKGRDGSYEQYF

j_call: TRBJ1-6
d_call: -
v_call: TRBV2
clone_size: -
cdr3_nt: TGTGCCAGCAGCCTTGGGGGGGCGAGTTATAATTCACCCCTCCACTTT
cdr3_aa: CASSLGGASYNSPLHF

j_call: TRBJ2-7
d_call: TRBD1
v_call: TRBV6-5
clone_size: -
cdr3_nt: TGTGCCAGCAGTCCCGTGGGACAGAGCGTAGTTGAGCAGTACTTC
cdr3_aa: CASSPVGQSVVEQYF

j_call: TRBJ2-1
d_call: TRBD1
v_call: TRBV4-3
clone_size: once
cdr3_nt: TGCGCCAGCAGCCAGACCGGGACAGGAATCTCCTGGGAGCAGTTCTTC
cdr3_aa: CASSQTGTGISWEQFF

j_call: TRBJ1-5
d_call: TRBD1
v_call: TRBV19
clone_size: -
cdr3_nt: TGTGCCAGCGTAACAGGGGAAAACAATCAGCCCCAGCATTTT
cdr3_aa: CASVTGENNQPQHF

j_call: TRBJ2-7
d_call: TRBD2
v_call: TRBV2
clone_size: many
cdr3_nt: TGTGCCAGCAGTGTGGCTAGCGGGGGACTACTCAGCTCCTACGAGCAGTACTTC
cdr3_aa: CASSVASGGLLSSYEQYF

j_call: TRBJ1-1
d_call: -
v_call: TRBV5-4
clone_size: -
cdr3_nt: TGTGCCAGCTTCGGGGGAGGAAGGACTGAAGCTTTCTTT
cdr3_aa: CASFGGGRTEAFF

j_call: TRBJ2-3
d_call: TRBD2
v_call: TRBV7-2
clone_size: -
cdr3_nt: TGTGCCAGCAGCTTAGGTGTTAGCGGGGGGGAGGGTACGCAGTATTTT
cdr3_aa: CASSLGVSGGEGTQYF

j_call: TRBJ1-1
d_call: -
v_call: TRBV3-1/TRBV3-2
clone_size: -
cdr3_nt: TGTGCCAGCAGCCAATCCGAGGTCACTGAAGCTTTCTTT
cdr3_aa: CASSQSEVTEAFF

j_call: TRBJ1-1
d_call: TRBD1
v_call: TRBV6-6
clone_size: -
cdr3_nt: TGTGCCAGCAGTTCACCGGGACAGATCAACACTGAAGCTTTCTTT
cdr3_aa: CASSSPGQINTEAFF

j_call: TRBJ1-2
d_call: -
v_call: TRBV7-2
clone_size: -
cdr3_nt: TGTGCCAGCAGCTTAGTAGGGGATGGCTACACCTTC
cdr3_aa: CASSLVGDGYTF

j_call: TRBJ2-7
d_call: -
v_call: TRBV24-1
clone_size: -
cdr3_nt: TGTGCCACCGGGGGACAATACGAGCAGTACTTC
cdr3_aa: CATGGQYEQYF

j_call: TRBJ1-1
d_call: TRBD1
v_call: TRBV3-1/TRBV3-2
clone_size: once
cdr3_nt: TGTGCCAGCAGCCAGGACAGGAGAATGAACACTGAAGCTTTCTTT
cdr3_aa: CASSQDRRMNTEAFF

j_call: TRBJ2-3
d_call: TRBD1
v_call: TRBV29-1
clone_size: -
cdr3_nt: TGCAGCGTTGTCCCGAACAGGGGGGACACAGATACGCAGTATTTT
cdr3_aa: CSVVPNRGDTDTQYF

j_call: TRBJ2-5
d_call: TRBD1
v_call: TRBV3-1/TRBV3-2
clone_size: -
cdr3_nt: TGTGCCAGCAGCCAAGATGGAGGGGGACAGGGAAAGACCCAGTACTTC
cdr3_aa: CASSQDGGGQGKTQYF

j_call: TRBJ1-6
d_call: -
v_call: TRBV9
clone_size: -
cdr3_nt: TGTGCCAGCAGCGTAGCTCTTAATAATAATTCACCCCTCCACTTT
cdr3_aa: CASSVALNNNSPLHF

j_call: TRBJ1-1
d_call: TRBD1
v_call: TRBV4-1
clone_size: -
cdr3_nt: TGCGCCAGCAGCCCAGTACAGGGGAAGACTGAAGCTTTCTTT
cdr3_aa: CASSPVQGKTEAFF

j_call: TRBJ2-5
d_call: -
v_call: TRBV5-1
clone_size: -
cdr3_nt: TGCGCCAGCAGCTTGGGCGTGGAAGAGACCCAGTACTTC
cdr3_aa: CASSLGVEETQYF

j_call: TRBJ1-2
d_call: TRBD1
v_call: TRBV6-2/TRBV6-3
clone_size: -
cdr3_nt: TGTGCCAGCAGCCTCCGGGACAGCCTTAACTATGGCTACACCTTC
cdr3_aa: CASSLRDSLNYGYTF

j_call: TRBJ2-2
d_call: TRBD2
v_call: TRBV20-1
clone_size: -
cdr3_nt: TGCAGTGCTAGTGGAACGGGGACTAGCCCCGGGGAGCTGTTTTTT
cdr3_aa: CSASGTGTSPGELFF

j_call: TRBJ2-5
d_call: TRBD1
v_call: TRBV7-9
clone_size: -
cdr3_nt: TGTGCCAGCGGGGACAGGGTCCAAGAGACCCAGTACTTC
cdr3_aa: CASGDRVQETQYF

j_call: TRBJ2-1
d_call: -
v_call: TRBV27
clone_size: few
cdr3_nt: TGTGCCAGCAGTACGAGACAGAGCCAAAAGCAGTTCTTC
cdr3_aa: CASSTRQSQKQFF

j_call: TRBJ1-4
d_call: TRBD1
v_call: TRBV6-5
clone_size: -
cdr3_nt: TGTGCCAGCAGTTCCGACAGGGGGCGGGGAAAACTGTTTTTT
cdr3_aa: CASSSDRGRGKLFF

j_call: TRBJ2-7
d_call: TRBD1
v_call: TRBV29-1
clone_size: -
cdr3_nt: TGCAGCGTTGAACAGGGGGCTTTCGAGCAGTACTTC
cdr3_aa: CSVEQGAFEQYF

j_call: TRBJ2-5
d_call: TRBD1
v_call: TRBV5-1
clone_size: -
cdr3_nt: TGCGCCAGCACTCGCGGAGGACAGGGGGAGACCCAGTACTTC
cdr3_aa: CASTRGGQGETQYF

j_call: TRBJ2-7
d_call: TRBD1
v_call: TRBV7-3
clone_size: -
cdr3_nt: TGTGCCAGCAGCTTCCTCGGGGACAGCTCCTACGAGCAGTACTTC
cdr3_aa: CASSFLGDSSYEQYF

j_call: TRBJ1-5
d_call: -
v_call: TRBV6-2/TRBV6-3
clone_size: -
cdr3_nt: TGTGCCAGCAGTTACCCGACAGGACCCGGGGATCAGCCCCAGCATTTT
cdr3_aa: CASSYPTGPGDQPQHF

j_call: TRBJ2-7
d_call: -
v_call: TRBV7-9
clone_size: few
cdr3_nt: TGTGCCAGCAGCTTAGAAGGCGGCGAGCAGTACTTC
cdr3_aa: CASSLEGGEQYF